This entry is about one TCR beta chain. Its antigen is not known. With 60 Vbeta and 13 Jbeta primers, the PCR was carried out. Profiled with immunoSEQ multiplex PCR; TCRdb holds only in-frame clones, not every one. The profile shows about 100,000 clones, 75% to 80% of them singletons. This entry comes from a study of cytomegalovirus exposure and HLA in healthy donors. These donors, healthy bone marrow donors, were studied. The CDR3 is made up of 14 amino acids. The germline gives CDR1 SGHRS, CDR2 YFSETQ. J was trimmed by 4 bases and V by 5 bases; bases with no gene match: 7. Regarding the study as a whole: As a later analysis revealed, the rate of TCR association differed by HLA locus, with DRB1 most and HLA-C fewest. Data from an earlier analysis indicated that most TCR beta V segments were productive either about 90% or about 30% of the time. Excluded were some V segments that proved indistinguishable, including TRBV6-2 and TRBV6-3.

This chain links TRBV5-1 with TRBJ2-5; 8 nucleotides agree with TRBD2. The sequenced sample consisted of PBMCs. The receptor was derived from a man in his 60s in good health and CMV-seropositive. The CDR3 sequence is CASRPAGGVETQYF. CDR3 DNA sequence: TGCGCCAGCAGACCGGCCGGGGGGGTAGAGACCCAGTACTTC.